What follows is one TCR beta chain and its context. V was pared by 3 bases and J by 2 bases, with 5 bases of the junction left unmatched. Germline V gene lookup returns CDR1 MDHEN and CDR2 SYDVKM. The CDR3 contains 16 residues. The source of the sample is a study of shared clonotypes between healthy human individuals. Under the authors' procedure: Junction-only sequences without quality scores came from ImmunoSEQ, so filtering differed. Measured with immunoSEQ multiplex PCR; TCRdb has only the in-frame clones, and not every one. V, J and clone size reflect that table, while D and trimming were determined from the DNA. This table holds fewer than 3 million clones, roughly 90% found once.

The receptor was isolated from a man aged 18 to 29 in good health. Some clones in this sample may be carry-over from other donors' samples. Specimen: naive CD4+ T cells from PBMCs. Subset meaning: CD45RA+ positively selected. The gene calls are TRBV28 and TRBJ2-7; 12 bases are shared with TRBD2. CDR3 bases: TGTGCCAGCAGTTTTACCTCTAGCGGGAGGGCCTACGAGCAGTACTTC. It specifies CASSFTSSGRAYEQYF.